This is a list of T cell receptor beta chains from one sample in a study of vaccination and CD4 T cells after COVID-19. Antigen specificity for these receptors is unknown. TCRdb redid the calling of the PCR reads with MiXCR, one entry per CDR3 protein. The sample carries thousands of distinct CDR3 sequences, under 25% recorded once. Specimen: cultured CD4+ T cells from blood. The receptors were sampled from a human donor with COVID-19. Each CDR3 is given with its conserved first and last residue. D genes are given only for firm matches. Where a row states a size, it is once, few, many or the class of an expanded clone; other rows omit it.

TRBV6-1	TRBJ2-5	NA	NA	TGTGCCAGCAGTGCCCAAGCGGAGTACCAAGAGACCCAGTACTTC	CASSAQAEYQETQYF
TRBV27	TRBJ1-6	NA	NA	TGTGCCAGCAGTTTGGAGGGCCGGACGAATAATTCACCCCTCCACTTT	CASSLEGRTNNSPLHF
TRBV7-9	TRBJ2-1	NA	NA	TGTGCCAGCAGCCAAACAACCGGGCCGTCCTACAATGAGCAGTTCTTC	CASSQTTGPSYNEQFF
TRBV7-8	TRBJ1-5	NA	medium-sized	TGTGCCAGCAGCGCCCGGGACAAGCAAGTCTGGAGGCAGCCCCAGCATTTT	CASSARDKQVWRQPQHF
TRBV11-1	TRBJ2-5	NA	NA	TGTGCCAGCAGCTTAAGGTCTTCTATCACGTACCAAGAGACCCAGTACTTC	CASSLRSSITYQETQYF
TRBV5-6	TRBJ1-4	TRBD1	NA	TGTGCCAGCAGCTTTAGACAGGGTAGTGAAAAACTGTTTTTT	CASSFRQGSEKLFF
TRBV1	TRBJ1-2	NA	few	TGCACCAGCAGCAGGACAGAAACCTATGGCTACACCTTC	CTSSRTETYGYTF
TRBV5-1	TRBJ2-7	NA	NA	TGCGCCAGCAGCCCCGGCCGGGACTCAGCCTACGAGCAGTACTTC	CASSPGRDSAYEQYF
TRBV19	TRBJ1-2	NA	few	TGTGCCAGTAAAGGGGATCTTAACTATGGCTACACCTTC	CASKGDLNYGYTF
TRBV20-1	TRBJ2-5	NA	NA	TGCAGTGCAAGAGCGCAGGTTGGCGAGACCCAGTACTTC	CSARAQVGETQYF
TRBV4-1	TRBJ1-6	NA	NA	TGCGCCAGCAGCGACCACACCGGGACGCCCAATTCACCCCTCCACTTT	CASSDHTGTPNSPLHF
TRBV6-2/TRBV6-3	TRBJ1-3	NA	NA	TGTGCCAGCAGTCCCGGGACATCTGGAAACACCATATATTTT	CASSPGTSGNTIYF
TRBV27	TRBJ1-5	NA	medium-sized	TGTGCCAGCAGTTTTTATTCCAGGGCCGGCAATCAGCCCCAGCATTTT	CASSFYSRAGNQPQHF
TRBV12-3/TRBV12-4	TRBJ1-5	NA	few	TGTGCCAGCAGTTTCCAGACAGGCGCAAATCAGCCCCAGCATTTT	CASSFQTGANQPQHF
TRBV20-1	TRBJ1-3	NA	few	TGCAGTGCTCCAGGGACTGGAAACACCATATATTTT	CSAPGTGNTIYF
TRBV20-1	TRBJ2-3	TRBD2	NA	TGCAGTGCTAGGGGACTAGCGATGGATACGCAGTATTTT	CSARGLAMDTQYF
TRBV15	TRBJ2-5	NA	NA	TGTGCCACCTCAGGGGGGGAGACCCAGTACTTC	CATSGGETQYF
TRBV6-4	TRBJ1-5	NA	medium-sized	TGTGCCAGCAGTGAAGGTGGAGTTAGCAATCAGCCCCAGCATTTT	CASSEGGVSNQPQHF
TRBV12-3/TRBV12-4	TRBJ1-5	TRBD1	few	TGTGCCAGCAGGACTACAGGGGGAAATCAGCCCCAGCATTTT	CASRTTGGNQPQHF
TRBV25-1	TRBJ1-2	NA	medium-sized	TGTGCCAGCAGTGAACTCGAACGCGGCTACACCTTC	CASSELERGYTF
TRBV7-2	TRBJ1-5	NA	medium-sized	TGTGCCAGCAGTTTCCGAGGGAGGGCTGACGACAATCAGCCCCAGCATTTT	CASSFRGRADDNQPQHF
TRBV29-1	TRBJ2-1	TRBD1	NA	TGCAGCGTTGATCAGGCAGGGGGAAATGAGCAGTTCTTC	CSVDQAGGNEQFF
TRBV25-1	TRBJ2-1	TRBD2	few	TGTGCCGTCGGGACTAGCGGGGCCAGCTCCTACAATGAGCAGTTCTTC	CAVGTSGASSYNEQFF
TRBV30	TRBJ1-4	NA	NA	TGTGCCTGGAACAGGGCCGGTTATGAAAAACTGTTTTTT	CAWNRAGYEKLFF
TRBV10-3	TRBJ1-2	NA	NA	TGTGCCATCAGTGAGTCGACAGCTAACTATGGCTACACCTTC	CAISESTANYGYTF
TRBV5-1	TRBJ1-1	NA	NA	TGCGCCAGCAGCTTGGGATTGGGTCTCGGCACTGAAGCTTTCTTT	CASSLGLGLGTEAFF
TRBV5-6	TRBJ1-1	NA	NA	TGTGCCAGCAGCTTGCGGGGAACTGAAGCTTTCTTT	CASSLRGTEAFF
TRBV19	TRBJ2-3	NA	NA	TGTGCCAGTAGTATAGTGCTACAGGGCGGCACAGATACGCAGTATTTT	CASSIVLQGGTDTQYF
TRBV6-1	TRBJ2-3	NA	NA	TGTGCCAGCACGGAGACAGATACGCAGTATTTT	CASTETDTQYF
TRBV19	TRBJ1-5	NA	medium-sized	TGTGCCAGTAGTATGGTACAGGGCAATCAGCCCCAGCATTTT	CASSMVQGNQPQHF
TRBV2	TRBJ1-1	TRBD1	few	TGTGCCAGCATCAAGGGAGGGGGCAAGGGGACTGAAGCTTTCTTT	CASIKGGGKGTEAFF
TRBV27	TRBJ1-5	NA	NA	TGTGCCAGCTGTTTATCGCCCGGGGAGCAGCCCCAGCATTTT	CASCLSPGEQPQHF
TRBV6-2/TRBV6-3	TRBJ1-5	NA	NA	TGTGCCAGCAGTTACTCTGGGTTTTATAGCAATCAGCCCCAGCATTTT	CASSYSGFYSNQPQHF
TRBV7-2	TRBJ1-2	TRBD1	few	TGTGCCAGCAGCCCCCGGGACAGACTTCTCTATGGCTACACCTTC	CASSPRDRLLYGYTF
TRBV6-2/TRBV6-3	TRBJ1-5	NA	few	TGTGCCAGCAGTTACGGAGACAGACTCACTCAGCCCCAGCATTTT	CASSYGDRLTQPQHF
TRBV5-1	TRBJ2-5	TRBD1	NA	TGCGCCAGCAGCTTGATTGGGACAGGGGGAAGAGAGACCCAGTACTTC	CASSLIGTGGRETQYF
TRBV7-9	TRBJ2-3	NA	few	TGTGCCAGCAGCCAAGGATACCATACGCAGTATTTT	CASSQGYHTQYF
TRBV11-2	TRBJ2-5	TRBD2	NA	TGTGCCAGCAGCGCCTTAGCGGGGGGAGAGACCCAGTACTTC	CASSALAGGETQYF
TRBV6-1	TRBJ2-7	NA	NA	TGTGCCAGCAGGGGGGACCGACTCTACGAGCAGTACTTC	CASRGDRLYEQYF
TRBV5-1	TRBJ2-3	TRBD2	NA	TGCGCCAGCAGCTTCGGTACTAGCGGGGGAGATACGCAGTATTTT	CASSFGTSGGDTQYF
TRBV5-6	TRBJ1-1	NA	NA	TGTGCCAGCAGCTTGGCCGAGAACACTGAAGCTTTCTTT	CASSLAENTEAFF
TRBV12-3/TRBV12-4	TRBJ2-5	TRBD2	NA	TGTGCCAGCGGGTATTCTAGCGGGGGTGAAGAGACCCAGTACTTC	CASGYSSGGEETQYF
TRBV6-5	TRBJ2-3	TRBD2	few	TGTGCCAGCAGTTATTTTCCCGGGGGGGCCGGGGCAGATACGCAGTATTTT	CASSYFPGGAGADTQYF
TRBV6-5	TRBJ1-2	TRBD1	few	TGTGCCAGCAGTTCCTCCAGGGGGGACTACACCTTC	CASSSSRGDYTF
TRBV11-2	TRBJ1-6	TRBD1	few	TGTGCCAGCAGCTTAGGTAGGACAGGCCATTCACCCCTCCACTTT	CASSLGRTGHSPLHF
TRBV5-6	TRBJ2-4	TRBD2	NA	TGTGCCAGCAGCGAGCTAGCGGGGGACAAAAACATTCAGTACTTC	CASSELAGDKNIQYF
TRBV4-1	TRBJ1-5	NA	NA	TGCGCCAGCAGCCAGGGGGGGGGTAGCAATCAGCCCCAGCATTTT	CASSQGGGSNQPQHF
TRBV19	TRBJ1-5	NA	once	TGTGCCAGTATCCAGGACGGAAATCAGCCCCAGCATTTT	CASIQDGNQPQHF
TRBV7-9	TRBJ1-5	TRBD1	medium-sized	TGTGCCAGCAGCGCAATGACAGGGGACAATCAGCCCCAGCATTTT	CASSAMTGDNQPQHF
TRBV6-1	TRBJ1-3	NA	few	TGTGCCAGCAGTGGGGCACTGACCTCTGGAAACACCATATATTTT	CASSGALTSGNTIYF